This T cell receptor (beta chain) was sequenced during a study of blood T cell repertoires in COVID-19. Study-wide background: T cells, B-cell-depleted T cells, or PBMCs provided the cDNA or gDNA that served as material.

Trimming took 1 base from V and 8 from J, leaving 17 bases between them. The CDR3 contains 15 residues. Germline loops: CDR1 LGHNA, CDR2 YNFKEQ. Per the study methods: Using reference gene primer amplification, nucleated cell counts were estimated. TCRdb's copy holds only in-frame clones and misses some; the assay was immunoSEQ multiplex PCR. That table is the source of V, J and clone size, and D and trimming were worked out from the DNA. Altogether fewer than 150,000 clones are present, approximately 88% being singletons, with the ten largest covering 28%. This clonotype was sampled from a human donor in a cohort sampled during active COVID-19. The V call is TRBV4-2, the J call TRBJ1-2, with D possibly TRBD1 on 5 matching bases. Input material: peripheral blood. The CDR3 loop is CASSQGTAGEGGYTF. CDR3 nucleotides: TGTGCCAGCAGCCAAGGTACAGCGGGGGAGGGCGGCTACACCTTC.